These 13 T cell receptor beta chains share one sample of origin, sequenced in a study of PD-1 blockade in classical Hodgkin lymphoma (dated by TCRdb to the early 2020s). Libraries came from the immunoSEQ multiplex PCR assay. TCRdb holds this immuneACCESS table with in-frame rearrangements only. Some clones are missing; in checked studies, unresolved V genes explain under half, and the rest has no known cause. This sample lists approximately 90,000 clones; 83% were detected once. The ten largest account for approximately 17% of the sample. What this sample's time point label stands for: cycle 4 day 1 (C4D1), after around six weeks of nivolumab. Relapse after autologous stem cell transplantation had occurred in all trial patients, and cohorts A, B and C were distinguished by prior brentuximab vedotin exposure. The sample in question was peripheral blood mononuclear cells (PBMCs), obtained before the fourth cycle of nivolumab. The receptors derive from a human donor with classical Hodgkin lymphoma.

The chain joins TRBV28 to TRBJ1-5, with 8 nucleotides matching TRBD1. In germline, CDR1 is MDHEN, CDR2 SYDVKM. J was trimmed by 6 bases and V by 7 bases; bases with no gene match: 5. The CDR3 loop spans 13 amino acids. CDR3 bases: TGTGCCAGCATCCCAGGGGGCAGTCAGCCCCAGCATTTT. Protein: CASIPGGSQPQHF.

In this sample, this clone turned up a few times. This sequence joins TRBV19 and TRBJ2-7; a possible D gene is TRBD1 (5 bases). The CDR3 is 15 amino acids. CDR1 and CDR2 from the germline V gene are LNHDA and SQIVND (reference sequence). V lost 5 bases and J lost 6, with 20 bases in between. The CDR3 here is CASSPSDGAAGEQYF. The CDR3 DNA sequence: TGTGCCAGTAGTCCCTCGGATGGGGCAGCTGGCGAGCAGTACTTC. Combining the CDR3 with reference TRBV19 and TRBJ2-7 gives the whole variable domain DGGITQSPKYLFRKEGQNVTLSCEQNLNHDAMYWYRQDPGQGLRLIYYSQIVNDFQKGDIAEGYSVSREKKESFPLTVTSAQKNPTAFYLCASSPSDGAAGEQYFGPGTRLTVT.

This chain connects TRBV5-4 to TRBJ1-1; D may be TRBD1 (6 bases). The V end lost 4 bases, the J end lost 1 base, and 14 bases lay between the germline ends. This CDR3 spans 15 amino acids. Germline assignment: CDR1 SGHNT and CDR2 YYREEE (reference sequence). The DNA of the CDR3 is TGTGCCAGCAGCGGGCGGGACACTCGGAACACTGAAGCTTTCTTT. Translation gives CASSGRDTRNTEAFF.

This clone appeared a few times. This chain connects TRBV7-8 to TRBJ1-1; unclear D gene. CDR1 is SGHVS and CDR2 is FQNEAQ in the germline V gene. The CDR3 extends over 14 amino acids. V gave up 0 bases and J gave up 7 bases, with 12 bases separating them. CDR3 sequence: CASSLAAERSEAFF. The CDR3 region has the DNA TGTGCCAGCAGCTTAGCGGCGGAAAGAAGTGAAGCTTTCTTT. The full variable domain, with the rest looked up from reference TRBV7-8 and TRBJ1-1, is GAGVSQSPRYKVAKRGQDVALRCDPISGHVSLFWYQQALGQGPEFLTYFQNEAQLDKSGLPSDRFFAERPEGSVSTLKIQRTQQEDSAVYLCASSLAAERSEAFFGQGTRLTVV.

This clone turned up a few times. This chain connects TRBV10-3 to TRBJ1-2, with D tentatively TRBD1 (5 bases). The CDR3 consists of 14 residues. Between the trimmed V and J ends, which lost 0 bases and 4 bases, there was a span of 9 bases. Looked up from germline, CDR1 is ENHRY and CDR2 is SYGVKD. The CDR3 region has the DNA TGTGCCATCAGTGAGTCGGGGGGGATCTATGGCTACACCTTC. Translation: CAISESGGIYGYTF.

The rearrangement uses TRBV30 and TRBJ1-2; D ambiguous. CDR3 length: 13 residues. The V gene lost 2 bases and the J gene lost 7 bases, with 14 bases spanning the gap. CDR1 GTSNPN and CDR2 SVGIG come from the germline V gene (reference sequence). The CDR3 sequence is CAWSRSFQSGYTF. CDR3 nucleotide sequence: TGTGCCTGGAGTCGATCCTTTCAGTCTGGCTACACCTTC. Using reference TRBV30 and TRBJ1-2 for the parts outside the CDR3, the full variable domain is SQTIHQWPATLVQPVGSPLSLECTVEGTSNPNLYWYRQAAGRGLQLLFYSVGIGQISSEVPQNLSASRPQDRQFILSSKKLLLSDSGFYLCAWSRSFQSGYTFGSGTRLTVV.

The table lists this clone with a count of one. The rearrangement uses TRBV10-1 and TRBJ2-6, with D unresolved. Trimming pared 6 bases from V and 0 bases from J, leaving 9 bases between. The CDR3 extends over 15 amino acids. Germline V gene lookup returns CDR1 WNHNN and CDR2 SYGVQD (reference sequence). CDR3 sequence: CASSAPRSGANVLTF. CDR3 bases: TGCGCCAGCAGCGCCCCACGCTCTGGGGCCAACGTCCTGACTTTC.

The sample holds a few counts of this clone. This rearrangement joins TRBV7-9 to TRBJ2-7; TRBD1 matches at 8 bases. Germline values: CDR1 SEHNR, CDR2 FQNEAQ (reference sequence). The CDR3 is made up of 18 amino acids. J lost 0 bases, V lost 0 bases, and 10 bases had no gene match. The chain's CDR3 is CASSLALGRTGSSYEQYF. CDR3 DNA: TGTGCCAGCAGCTTAGCGCTTGGAAGGACAGGGAGCTCCTACGAGCAGTACTTC.

The rearrangement joins TRBV19 to TRBJ1-5; no clear D gene. The CDR3 consists of 14 residues. Germline lookup yields CDR1 LNHDA and CDR2 SQIVND (reference sequence). Between the trimmed V and J ends, which lost 2 bases and 5 bases, there was a span of 10 bases. CDR3 sequence (DNA): TGTGCCAGTAGTATACCCCCACTCTATCAGCCCCAGCATTTT. Translation gives CASSIPPLYQPQHF.

This clone was seen just once. This rearrangement joins TRBV5-1 to TRBJ2-2, with a weak D call TRBD2 (5 bases). CDR3 size: 17 residues. Germline lookup yields CDR1 SGHRS and CDR2 YFSETQ. The ends were cut back, 4 bases at V and 8 bases at J, with 24 bases in the middle. CDR3 protein: CASSTRPVEVASGELFF. DNA for the CDR3: TGCGCCAGCAGCACGAGACCGGTTGAGGTAGCGAGTGGGGAGCTGTTTTTT.

This chain connects TRBV21-1 to TRBJ2-7; the table names TRBD2, a call not compared with the DNA. TRBV21-1 counts as a pseudogene. The CDR3 extends over 12 amino acids. CDR3 DNA sequence: TGTGCCAGCACTAGGGGAGGGGCCGAGCAGTACTTC. As protein: CASTRGGAEQYF.

This clone was seen just once. This chain connects TRBV5-1 to TRBJ2-4; 11 bases are a match to TRBD1. Germline V gene sequence: CDR1 SGHRS, CDR2 YFSETQ. The CDR3 is 16 residues long. V shed 4 bases and J 7 bases; nucleotides not matched to a gene: 10. CDR3 sequence (DNA): TGCGCCAGCAGCGTGAATCCCGGGACAGGGGGGAACATTCAGTACTTC. Translating it yields CASSVNPGTGGNIQYF.

The chain recombines TRBV30 with TRBJ1-6, with D possibly being TRBD1 (6 bases). Germline V lookup: CDR1 GTSNPN, CDR2 SVGIG (reference sequence). CDR3 length: 14 amino acids. Trimming removed 1 base at V and 7 bases at J, with 11 bases between. The CDR3 protein is CAWSDGQPNSPLHF. Written as DNA, the CDR3 is TGTGCCTGGAGTGACGGACAGCCAAATTCACCCCTCCACTTT.